This TCR beta chain was observed in a study of shared clonotypes between healthy human individuals. In the study overall: Serving as donors were a couple of women and a few men, whose ages spanned 18 to 49.

Donors, without exception, were Caucasian adults residing in Nashville, Tennessee. V gave up 1 base and J gave up 4 bases, with 11 bases separating them. Germline V gene sequence: CDR1 SNHLY, CDR2 FYNNEI. The CDR3 runs 15 residues. To note about this clone: Its antigen is still unknown.

Study observations and caveats: Donor scarcity curtailed the genetic and exposure-history diversity represented herein.

Evenly divided among several immunoSEQ plates was the genomic DNA of each subset. TCRdb keeps only in-frame clones here, not all; method: immunoSEQ multiplex PCR. The profile shows some 490,000 clones, 60% to 80% of them singletons. The rearrangement uses TRBV2 and TRBJ1-5; a possible D gene is TRBD1 (5 bases). Sequencing was done on a sample of PBMCs. The sequence derives from a middle-aged woman in good health. Some clones in this sample may be carry-over from other donors' samples. As DNA, the CDR3 is TGTGCCAGCAGTGAAGTTGTGGGGCAAAATCAGCCCCAGCATTTT. Translated: CASSEVVGQNQPQHF.